This TCR beta chain was recorded in a study of CD8 T cells in acute hepatitis C reinfection. Only in-frame clones appear in the TCRdb table, and some are missing; sequencing was by immunoSEQ multiplex PCR. The table shows about 38,000 clones, with approximately 90% occurring only once. This CDR3 spans 12 amino acids. Trimming took 5 bases from V and 7 from J, leaving 8 bases between them. The germline V gene has CDR1 LNHDA and CDR2 SQIVND (reference sequence). Time point here: naive CD8 control sorted from an acute-time-point sample. This clonotype originated in a young man with chronic hepatitis C. The V call is TRBV19, the J call TRBJ2-2, with D maybe TRBD2 (6 bases). The sequencing input was naive CD8+ T cells from PBMCs. In DNA form, the CDR3 reads TGTGCCAGTAGTGGAGGGCACGGGGAGCTGTTTTTT. It codes for CASSGGHGELFF.